Below, one TCR beta chain is given with its context. Its antigen remains unknown. This sample is part of a study of shared clonotypes between healthy human individuals. Background on the study: With ages of 18 to 49, the donors were a couple of women and three men. Findings and limits, study-wide: Approximately 4.9% of naive CD4 clonotypes were shared across several donors.

Measured with immunoSEQ multiplex PCR; TCRdb has only the in-frame clones, and not every one. The sample consists of millions of clones, about 92% of them appearing once. CDR3 length equals 14 residues. The V and J ends lost 5 bases and 8 bases, in that order; junction bases with no gene match: 3. CDR1 is MDHEN and CDR2 is SYDVKM in the germline V gene. CD8 cells regarded as naive lacked CD45RO, were positively chosen for CCR7, and omitted terminally differentiated effector memory CD45RA+ cells. The V call is TRBV28, the J call TRBJ1-4; 12 nucleotides align to TRBD1. This clonotype originated in a man between 18 and 35 years old in good health. Some clones in this sample may be carry-over from other donors' samples. Specimen: naive CD8+ T cells from PBMCs. Here the CDR3 reads CASSPGQGAEKLFF. The CDR3 DNA reads as TGTGCCAGCAGTCCGGGACAGGGGGCAGAAAAACTGTTTTTT.